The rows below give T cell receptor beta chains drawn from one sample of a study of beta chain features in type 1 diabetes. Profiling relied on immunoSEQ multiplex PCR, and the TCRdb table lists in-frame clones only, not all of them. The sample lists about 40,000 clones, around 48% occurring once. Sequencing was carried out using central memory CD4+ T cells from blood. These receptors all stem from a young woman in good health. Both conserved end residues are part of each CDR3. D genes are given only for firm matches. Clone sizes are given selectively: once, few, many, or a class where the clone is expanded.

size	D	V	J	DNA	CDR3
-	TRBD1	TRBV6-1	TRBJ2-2	TGTGCCAGCAGCCCCCTGACAGGGGCGGTCGGGGAGCTGTTTTTT	CASSPLTGAVGELFF
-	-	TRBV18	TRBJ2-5	TGTGCCAGCTCACCCGCCGAGGAGACCCAGTACTTC	CASSPAEETQYF
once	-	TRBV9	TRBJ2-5	TGTGCCAGCAGCGTAGGAGCCCCAGAGACCCAGTACTTC	CASSVGAPETQYF
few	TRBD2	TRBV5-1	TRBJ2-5	TGCGCCAGCAGCTTGAGTGACGGGAGGTATCCAGAGACCCAGTACTTC	CASSLSDGRYPETQYF
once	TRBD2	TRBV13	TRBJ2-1	TGTGCCAGCAGCACCTATACCCGGACTAGCGGAAGGAGCTCCTACAATGAGCAGTTCTTC	CASSTYTRTSGRSSYNEQFF
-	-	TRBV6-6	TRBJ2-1	TGTGCCAGCAGTTACTCGGACTCTTCTTACAATGAGCAGTTCTTC	CASSYSDSSYNEQFF
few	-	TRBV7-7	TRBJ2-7	TGTGCTAGCAGCATAGACCGGGACTACGAGCAGTACTTC	CASSIDRDYEQYF
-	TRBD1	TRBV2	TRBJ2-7	TGTGCCAGCGGTGGACAGGGGGCCTACGAGCAGTACTTC	CASGGQGAYEQYF
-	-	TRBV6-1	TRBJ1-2	TGTGCCACTCCAGGCTTACAGGGTTTTTTTACTGGCTACACCTTC	CATPGLQGFFTGYTF
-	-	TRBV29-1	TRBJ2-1	TGCAGCGTTGAAGGCCACATGGCCTACAATGAGCAGTTCTTC	CSVEGHMAYNEQFF
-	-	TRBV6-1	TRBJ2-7	TGTGCCAGCAGGGAGGGTGCAGGGCAGGGCTACGAGCAGTACTTC	CASREGAGQGYEQYF
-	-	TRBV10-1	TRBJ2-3	TGCGCCAGCAGTGACCCTACCAGGGGTACAGATACGCAGTATTTT	CASSDPTRGTDTQYF
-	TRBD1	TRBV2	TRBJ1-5	TGTGCCAGCAGTCAAAGACAGGGGAGGAATCAGCCCCAGCATTTT	CASSQRQGRNQPQHF
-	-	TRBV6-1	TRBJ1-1	TGTGCCAGCAGTGAGGCATTGAACACTGAAGCTTTCTTT	CASSEALNTEAFF
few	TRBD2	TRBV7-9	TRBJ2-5	TGTGCCAGCAGCCCCCCGTTTCGCGCGGGAGGAGAGACCCAGTACTTC	CASSPPFRAGGETQYF
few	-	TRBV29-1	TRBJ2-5	TGCAGCGTTCGGCAGGGTGGGGAGACCCAGTACTTC	CSVRQGGETQYF
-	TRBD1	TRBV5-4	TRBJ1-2	TGTGCCAGCAGCCGGGACAGGGTCGGCTATGGCTACACCTTC	CASSRDRVGYGYTF
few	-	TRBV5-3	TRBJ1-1	TGTGCCAGAAGCTTGCAGGGCACTGAAGCTTTCTTT	CARSLQGTEAFF
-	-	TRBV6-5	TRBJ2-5	TGTGCCAGCAGGATTAGATACGAGACCCAGTACTTC	CASRIRYETQYF
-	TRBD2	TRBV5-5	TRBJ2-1	TGTGCCAGCAGCTTGTTTTTGGCGGGAGGGCCAGGTGAGCAGTTCTTC	CASSLFLAGGPGEQFF
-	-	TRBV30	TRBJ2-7	TGTGCCCGCCGGGACATCGCCAAAGGGCAGTACTTC	CARRDIAKGQYF
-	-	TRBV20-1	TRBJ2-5	TGCAGTGGGGAGAACCAAGAGACCCAGTACTTC	CSGENQETQYF